These 15 T cell receptor beta chains originate from one sample sequenced in a study of Ad26.COV2.S vaccination and SARS-CoV-2 variants. Using immunoSEQ multiplex PCR, the repertoire was profiled, and TCRdb retains in-frame clones only, with some absent. This sample has roughly 350,000 clones, with 86% found just once. The treatment is: roughly 19 received Ad26.COV2.S at low or high dose, single or two shots; five or six received placebo; per-sample allocation not given. Following the first vaccine or placebo injection, samples were taken on day 63. The sample consisted of peripheral blood, taken in a trial of Ad26.COV2.S vaccine versus placebo. Receptors originate from a person between 18 and 65 years old who received the Ad26.COV2.S COVID-19 vaccine or a placebo.

CDR3: CASSPRTLENTEAFF. The CDR3 DNA is TGTGCCAGCTCACCACGGACCTTGGAGAACACTGAAGCTTTCTTT. This chain joins TRBV18 and TRBJ1-1; D not certain. Trimming took 1 base from V and 1 from J, leaving 10 bases between them. The germline V gene encodes CDR1 KGHSH and CDR2 LQKENI. This CDR3 has 15 amino acids.

This clone showed up just a few times. This chain connects TRBV7-2 to TRBJ2-1, with 11 bases fitting TRBD2. The CDR3 sequence is 18 residues long. V trimming: 4 bases; J trimming: 0 bases; junction bases outside the gene matches: 8. Germline lookup yields CDR1 SGHTA and CDR2 FQGNSA. This chain's CDR3 is CASSSGTSGSFSYNEQFF. In nucleotides, the CDR3 is TGTGCCAGCAGCTCCGGGACTAGCGGTTCCTTCTCCTACAATGAGCAGTTCTTC.

This sequence joins TRBV29-1 and TRBJ1-1; D gene unclear. This CDR3 region has 12 residues. Trimming left V 7 bases short and J 1 base short, with 10 bases between. Germline V gene sequence: CDR1 SQVTM, CDR2 ANQGSEA. The CDR3 sequence is CSAAGQNTEAFF. The CDR3 DNA follows: TGCAGCGCTGCGGGCCAGAACACTGAAGCTTTCTTT.

The chain employs TRBV5-1 and TRBJ2-5; D possibly corresponds to TRBD2 (6 bases). CDR1 and CDR2 from the germline V gene are SGHRS and YFSETQ. V was trimmed by 2 bases and J by 4 bases, leaving 12 bases between them. The CDR3 contains 14 residues. In DNA, the CDR3 is TGCGCCAGCAGCTTAGGAGGGGTTGGAGAGACCCAGTACTTC. Encoded protein: CASSLGGVGETQYF.

This rearrangement joins TRBV7-6 to TRBJ1-1; tentative D call: TRBD1 (6 bases). Per the germline V gene, CDR1 is SGHVS and CDR2 is FNYEAQ. Deletions cut 4 bases from V and 0 bases from J, with 9 bases between. This CDR3 is built from 14 residues. The CDR3 coding sequence is TGTGCCAGCAGCTCACAGGGAATGAACACTGAAGCTTTCTTT. It yields the protein CASSSQGMNTEAFF.

CDR3 coding DNA: TGTGCCAGCAGCCAACAAGGGGAGGGGGCCCTCGAGCAGTACTTC. This codes for CASSQQGEGALEQYF. The chain employs TRBV3-1 (or the pseudogene TRBV3-2) and TRBJ2-7, with D perhaps being TRBD1 or TRBD2 (7 bases each). The germline gives CDR1 LGHDT, CDR2 YNNKEL (reference sequence). V dropped 2 bases and J dropped 6 bases, with 17 bases sitting between them. The CDR3 spans 15 residues.

The V call is TRBV24-1, the J call TRBJ2-2; 9 bases map to TRBD2. Unmatched junction bases numbered 5, after V lost 3 bases and J lost 7 bases. The CDR3 runs to 15 residues. Germline V gives CDR1 KGHDR, CDR2 SFDVKD. The CDR3: CATSDIAGADGELFF. In DNA, the CDR3 is TGTGCCACCAGTGATATAGCGGGAGCGGACGGGGAGCTGTTTTTT.

The chain joins TRBV19 to TRBJ2-6; unclear D gene. V was trimmed by 4 bases and J by 0 bases, leaving 4 bases between them. The length of the CDR3 is 14 residues. Germline CDR1 reads LNHDA; CDR2 reads SQIVND (reference sequence). CDR3 in amino acids: CASSTYSGANVLTF. In DNA, the CDR3 is TGTGCCAGTAGTACCTACTCTGGGGCCAACGTCCTGACTTTC.

The chain has TRBV6-2 or TRBV6-3 and TRBJ2-7; 11 nucleotides agree with TRBD2. This CDR3 comprises 15 residues. J gave up 0 bases and V 6 bases, and 4 bases lay outside the gene matches. CDR1 is MNHEY, CDR2 SVGEGT, per germline. The CDR3 bases are TGTGCCAGCAGCCGGGGACTAGCGGACTCCTACGAGCAGTACTTC. The encoded protein is CASSRGLADSYEQYF.

The gene calls are TRBV3-1 (or the pseudogene TRBV3-2) and TRBJ2-3; tentative D call: TRBD2 (5 bases). The germline gives CDR1 LGHDT, CDR2 YNNKEL (reference sequence). CDR3 size: 19 residues. Trimming pared 0 bases from V and 0 bases from J, leaving 19 bases between. CDR3 region: CASSQEAPGSSLSTDTQYF. The CDR3 DNA follows: TGTGCCAGCAGCCAAGAGGCACCGGGATCTTCCTTAAGCACAGATACGCAGTATTTT.

The gene calls are TRBV7-8 and TRBJ2-7, with D possibly matching TRBD2 (7 bases). Germline CDR1 is SGHVS and CDR2 is FQNEAQ. V was clipped by 1 base and J by 5 bases, with 18 bases between them. The CDR3 loop spans 16 amino acids. The CDR3 here is CASSLGGAGVVDEQYF. The CDR3 DNA reads TGTGCCAGCAGCTTAGGGGGGGCGGGAGTAGTCGACGAGCAGTACTTC. The whole variable domain, remainder taken from reference TRBV7-8 and TRBJ2-7, is GAGVSQSPRYKVAKRGQDVALRCDPISGHVSLFWYQQALGQGPEFLTYFQNEAQLDKSGLPSDRFFAERPEGSVSTLKIQRTQQEDSAVYLCASSLGGAGVVDEQYFGPGTRLTVT.

This chain uses TRBV28 with TRBJ2-5, with 11 nucleotides matching TRBD1. Germline V lookup: CDR1 MDHEN, CDR2 SYDVKM. The CDR3 runs to 15 residues. The V and J ends lost 4 bases and 5 bases, in that order; junction bases with no gene match: 6. The CDR3 protein is CASSSYGQGAETQYF. CDR3 bases: TGTGCCAGCAGTTCTTACGGACAGGGGGCTGAGACCCAGTACTTC.

V usage is TRBV7-3 and J usage is TRBJ2-3; D is unresolved. Trimming removed 5 bases from V and 2 bases from J, with 11 bases in between. CDR3 length: 14 amino acids. Germline loops: CDR1 SGHTA, CDR2 FQGTGA. The CDR3 region has the DNA TGTGCCAGCAGCCCGGACCCTATCACAGATACGCAGTATTTT. Its translation: CASSPDPITDTQYF.

This chain links TRBV7-2 with TRBJ1-2, with no clear D. V was shortened by 1 base and J by 1 base, with 7 bases between the two germline ends. CDR1 is SGHTA and CDR2 is FQGNSA in the germline V gene. This CDR3 comprises 14 residues. In DNA form, the CDR3 reads TGTGCCAGCAGCTTAGAGGTAGATAACTATGGCTACACCTTC. It translates to CASSLEVDNYGYTF.

The CDR3 spells CASSVAGGAEAFF. As DNA, the CDR3 is TGTGCCAGCAGCGTAGCAGGGGGAGCTGAAGCTTTCTTT. The V call is TRBV9, the J call TRBJ1-1, with 7 bases identical to TRBD1. Germline V CDR1 and CDR2: SGDLS, YYNGEE. The V gene end was trimmed by 0 bases and the J gene end by 6 bases; junction bases not matched to a gene: 2. There are 13 residues in the CDR3. The whole variable domain, filled in from reference TRBV9 and TRBJ1-1, reads DSGVTQTPKHLITATGQRVTLRCSPRSGDLSVYWYQQSLDQGLQFLIQYYNGEERAKGNILERFSAQQFPDLHSELNLSSLELGDSALYFCASSVAGGAEAFFGQGTRLTVV.